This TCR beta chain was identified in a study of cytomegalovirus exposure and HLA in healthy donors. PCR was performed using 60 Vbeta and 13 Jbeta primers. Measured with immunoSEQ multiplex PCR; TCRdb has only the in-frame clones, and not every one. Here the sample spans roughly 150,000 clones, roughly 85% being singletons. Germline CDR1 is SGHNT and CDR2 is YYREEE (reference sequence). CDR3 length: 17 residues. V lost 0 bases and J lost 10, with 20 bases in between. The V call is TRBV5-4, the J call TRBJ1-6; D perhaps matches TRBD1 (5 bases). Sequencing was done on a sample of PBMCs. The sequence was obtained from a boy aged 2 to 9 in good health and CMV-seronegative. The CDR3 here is CASSLGGEGGAISPLHF. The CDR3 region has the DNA TGTGCCAGCAGCTTGGGGGGCGAGGGAGGGGCTATCTCACCCCTCCACTTT.